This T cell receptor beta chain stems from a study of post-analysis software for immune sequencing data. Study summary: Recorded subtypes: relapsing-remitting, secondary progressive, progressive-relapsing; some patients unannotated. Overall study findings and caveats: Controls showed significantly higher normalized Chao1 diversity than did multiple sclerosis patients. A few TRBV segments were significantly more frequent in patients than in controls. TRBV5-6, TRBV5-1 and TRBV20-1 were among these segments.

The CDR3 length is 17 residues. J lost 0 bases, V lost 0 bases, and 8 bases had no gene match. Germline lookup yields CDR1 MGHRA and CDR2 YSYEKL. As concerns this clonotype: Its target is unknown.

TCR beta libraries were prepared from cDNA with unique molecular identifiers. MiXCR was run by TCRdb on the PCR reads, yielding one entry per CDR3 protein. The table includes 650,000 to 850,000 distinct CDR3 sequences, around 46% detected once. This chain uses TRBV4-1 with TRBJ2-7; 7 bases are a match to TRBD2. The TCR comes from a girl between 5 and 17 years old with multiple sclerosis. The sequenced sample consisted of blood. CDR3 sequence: CASSQEGGSASSYEQYF. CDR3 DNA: TGCGCCAGCAGCCAAGAGGGGGGGTCGGCGAGCTCCTACGAGCAGTACTTC.